Below, 5 T cell receptor beta chains from the same sample are listed, as sequenced in a study of T cell responses to AZD1222 COVID-19 vaccine. Sequencing was performed with immunoSEQ multiplex PCR; in TCRdb, only in-frame clones are kept and a portion is missing. The sample includes roughly 200,000 clones, almost 95% seen only once; the top ten take 1% to 1.5%. The specimen comprised peripheral blood, sampled on day 0 of AZD1222 vaccination. These receptors came from an adult in good health.

The V call is TRBV6-2 or TRBV6-3, the J call TRBJ1-1; 10 bases are a match to TRBD1. CDR1 and CDR2 (germline): MNHEY, SVGEGT. Trimming took 6 bases from V and 2 from J; bases not matched to a gene: 6. CDR3 length: 15 amino acids. The CDR3 is CASRPWDRGNTEAFF. The CDR3 DNA reads as TGTGCCAGCAGGCCTTGGGACAGGGGAAACACTGAAGCTTTCTTT.

The J gene is TRBJ1-1, the V gene TRBV6-5; D is unclear. Germline CDR1 and CDR2: MNHEY and SVGAGI. The V end was cut by 0 bases, the J end by 4 bases, with 12 bases between. The CDR3 covers 15 residues. The CDR3 sequence: CASSYSTFDRTEAFF. The DNA of the CDR3 is TGTGCCAGCAGTTACTCAACCTTCGATCGCACTGAAGCTTTCTTT.

The chain combines TRBV9 with TRBJ1-4; TRBD1 might be the D (5 bases). The V gene's germline CDR1 is SGDLS and CDR2 YYNGEE. This CDR3 is 15 amino acids long. V lost 4 bases, J lost 8 bases, and 18 bases lay in between. The CDR3 region has the DNA TGTGCCAGCAGCCCGTCGGAGGGGATTTCCGAAAAACTGTTTTTT. Its protein product is CASSPSEGISEKLFF.

The rearrangement links TRBV5-1 to TRBJ2-5; 9 bases match TRBD1. CDR1 is SGHRS, CDR2 YFSETQ, per germline. V lost 8 bases, J lost 4 bases, and 9 bases stayed unmatched. This CDR3 has 14 amino acids. CDR3 in DNA: TGCGCCAGTAGGGGACAGGGAGGCGGAGAGACCCAGTACTTC. It yields the protein CASRGQGGGETQYF.

The gene calls are TRBV5-4 and TRBJ2-1; 10 bases are shared with TRBD2. Looked up from germline, CDR1 is SGHNT and CDR2 is YYREEE (reference sequence). This CDR3 has 15 residues. Germline trimming cut 3 bases from V and 4 bases from J; bases unmatched to any gene: 4. The CDR3 spells CASSSGTSEYNEQFF. In nucleotides, the CDR3 is TGTGCCAGCAGCTCCGGGACTAGCGAGTACAATGAGCAGTTCTTC.